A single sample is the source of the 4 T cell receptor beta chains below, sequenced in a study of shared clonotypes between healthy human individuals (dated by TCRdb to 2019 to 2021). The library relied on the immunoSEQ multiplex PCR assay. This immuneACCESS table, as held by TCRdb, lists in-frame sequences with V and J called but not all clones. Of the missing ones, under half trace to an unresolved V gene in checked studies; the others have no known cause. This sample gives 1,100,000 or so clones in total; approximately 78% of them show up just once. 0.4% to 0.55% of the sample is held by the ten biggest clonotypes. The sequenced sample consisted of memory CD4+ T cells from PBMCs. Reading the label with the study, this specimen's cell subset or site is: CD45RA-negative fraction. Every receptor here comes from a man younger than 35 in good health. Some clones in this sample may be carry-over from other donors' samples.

CDR3 DNA sequence: TGTGCCAGCCAAACTAGCGGCTACACCGGGGAGCTGTTTTTT. This sequence encodes CASQTSGYTGELFF. The chain joins TRBV7-3 to TRBJ2-2, with 8 bases matching TRBD2. The germline V gene encodes CDR1 SGHTA and CDR2 FQGTGA. The CDR3 is 14 residues long. The V and J ends lost 8 bases and 3 bases, in that order; junction bases with no gene match: 5.

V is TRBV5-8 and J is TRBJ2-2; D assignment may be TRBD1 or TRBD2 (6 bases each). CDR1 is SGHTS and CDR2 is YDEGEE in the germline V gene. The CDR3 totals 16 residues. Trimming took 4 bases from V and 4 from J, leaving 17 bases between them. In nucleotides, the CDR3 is TGTGCCAGCAGCAGAAACCCGGGGGCCTCCACCGGGGAGCTGTTTTTT. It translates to CASSRNPGASTGELFF.

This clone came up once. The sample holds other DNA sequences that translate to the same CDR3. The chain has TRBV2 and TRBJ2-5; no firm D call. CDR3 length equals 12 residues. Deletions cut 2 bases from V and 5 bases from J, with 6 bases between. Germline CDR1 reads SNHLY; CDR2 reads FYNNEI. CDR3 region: CASSERGETQYF. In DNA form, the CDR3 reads TGTGCCAGCAGTGAACGTGGGGAGACCCAGTACTTC.

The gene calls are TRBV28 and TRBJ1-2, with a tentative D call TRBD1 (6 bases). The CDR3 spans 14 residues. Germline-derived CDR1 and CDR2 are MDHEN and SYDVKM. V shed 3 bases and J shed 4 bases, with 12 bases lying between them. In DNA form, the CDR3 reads TGTGCCAGCAGTTTTCGACAGGTGCTCTATGGCTACACCTTC. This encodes CASSFRQVLYGYTF.